A selection of T cell receptor beta chains follows, all from one sample in a study of T cells in Graves' hyperthyroidism and ophthalmopathy. TCRdb redid the calling of the multiplex PCR reads with MiXCR, one entry per CDR3 protein. The table shows more than 500,000 distinct CDR3 sequences, with 14% to 15% occurring only once. The sequenced sample was blood. All receptors come from a woman aged 40 to 49 with Graves' ophthalmopathy. Both conserved end residues are part of each CDR3. A D gene is named only where the DNA matches it firmly. Some rows have no size entry. The others give once, few or many, or a class for an expanded clone.

NA | many | TRBJ1-1 | TRBV20-1 | 14 | TGCAGTGCTAGAATCCAATCTCAAAACACTGAAGCTTTCTTT | CSARIQSQNTEAFF
TRBD1 | NA | TRBJ2-7 | TRBV10-3 | 19 | TGTGCCATCAGCACGAATTCCGGGACAGGGGGCTTTGTTCCTTACGAGCAGTACTTC | CAISTNSGTGGFVPYEQYF
NA | NA | TRBJ2-1 | TRBV12-3/TRBV12-4 | 15 | TGTGCCAGCAGCTTTCGGGGCGGCTCCTACAATGAGCAGTTCTTC | CASSFRGGSYNEQFF
NA | few | TRBJ2-2 | TRBV2 | 14 | TGTGCCAGCAGTGCAAATTTACGGGCCGGGGAGCTGTTTTTT | CASSANLRAGELFF
NA | many | TRBJ2-7 | TRBV12-3/TRBV12-4 | 15 | TGTGCCAGCAGTTTAAGCGACTCACCCCTCTACGAGCAGTACTTC | CASSLSDSPLYEQYF
NA | few | TRBJ1-1 | TRBV7-8 | 16 | TGTGCCAGCAGCTTAAGTGGGGGACACCCAAACACTGAAGCTTTCTTT | CASSLSGGHPNTEAFF
TRBD2 | many | TRBJ2-7 | TRBV20-1 | 15 | TGCAGTGCTAGAGATCAGCGGGAGAGTTCGTACGAGCAGTACTTC | CSARDQRESSYEQYF
NA | many | TRBJ1-2 | TRBV12-3/TRBV12-4 | 15 | TGTGCCAGCAGCAGGGTGGGACAAACTTTCTATGGCTACACCTTC | CASSRVGQTFYGYTF
NA | many | TRBJ2-2 | TRBV24-1 | 15 | TGTGCCACCAGTGATTCCGGGACGTACACCGGGGAGCTGTTTTTT | CATSDSGTYTGELFF
NA | many | TRBJ2-5 | TRBV24-1 | 13 | TGTGCCACCAGTGATGCCGGGACCCCTACCCAGTACTTC | CATSDAGTPTQYF
TRBD2 | once | TRBJ2-7 | TRBV12-3/TRBV12-4 | 13 | TGTGCCAGCGGTATAGCGGGAGCTCGGGAGCAGTACTTC | CASGIAGAREQYF
TRBD2 | NA | TRBJ2-7 | TRBV12-3/TRBV12-4 | 17 | TGTGCCAGCAGTTTAGTGACTAGCGGGAGGGAACCCTACGAGCAGTACTTC | CASSLVTSGREPYEQYF
TRBD1 | many | TRBJ2-7 | TRBV12-3/TRBV12-4 | 14 | TGTGCCAGCAGTTTGGGTTACAGGGGCAGAGAGCAGTACTTC | CASSLGYRGREQYF